The TCR beta chain described here comes from a study of blood T cell repertoires in COVID-19. About the research overall: Acute-phase and convalescent COVID-19 samples originated in the United States, Italy and Spain. The cDNA or gDNA used as material had been derived from T cells, B-cell-depleted T cells, or PBMCs.

Clones were read by immunoSEQ multiplex PCR, and TCRdb kept only the in-frame ones, dropping some. Among about 15,000 clones listed, 80% to 90% were seen once. Germline-derived CDR1 and CDR2 are ENHRY and SYGVKD. The CDR3 length is 13 residues. Trimming took 6 bases from V and 2 from J, leaving 10 bases between them. The genes are TRBV10-3 and TRBJ2-5, with D perhaps TRBD2 (6 bases). This TCR was recovered from a man between 65 and 85 years old in a cohort sampled during active COVID-19. The sequencing sample was made of peripheral blood. The CDR3 sequence is CAISRETQETQYF. The CDR3 region has the DNA TGTGCCATCAGCCGGGAGACACAAGAGACCCAGTACTTC.